These 16 T cell receptor beta chains were all obtained from the same sample, sequenced in a study of synovial regulatory T cells in juvenile arthritis. Study-wide results and caveats: Blood Treg cells that were inflammation-associated showed lower TCR diversity than other blood Treg cells.

Antigen specificity for these receptors is unknown. Sequencing used immunoSEQ multiplex PCR; TCRdb keeps in-frame clones, though not all of them. The listing records about 1,100 clones. Sequencing input: Treg cells from blood. Subset in this sample: HLA-DR+ inflammation-associated blood Treg cells. These receptors were obtained from a donor younger than 30 with juvenile idiopathic arthritis.

In terms of frequency, this clone is medium-sized. The rearrangement joins TRBV5-4 to TRBJ2-1; absent DNA, TCRdb's TRBD1 call cannot be checked. The germline CDR1 and CDR2 sequences are SGHNT and YYREEE (reference sequence). This CDR3 region has 15 residues. No DNA is listed. CDR3 protein: CASSIGTGWDNEQFF.

By frequency, this clone registers medium-sized. The chain is built from TRBV19 and TRBJ2-4. Germline V gene sequence: CDR1 LNHDA, CDR2 SQIVND (reference sequence). The CDR3 contains 20 residues. No DNA is recorded. CDR3 amino acids: CASSIFPGPHSSLAKNIQYF.

Considering frequency, this clone is medium-sized. This chain joins TRBV2 and TRBJ1-1; TCRdb names TRBD1, which stays unverified in the absence of DNA. CDR1 and CDR2 from the germline V gene are SNHLY and FYNNEI. The CDR3 consists of 10 residues. No nucleotide data were recorded. CDR3 region: CASMGAVSFF. Variable domain in full (rest from reference TRBV2 and TRBJ1-1): EPEVTQTPSHQVTQMGQEVILRCVPISNHLYFYWYRQILGQKVEFLVSFYNNEISEKSEIFDDQFSVERPDGSNFTLKIRSTKLEDSAMYFCASMGAVSFFGQGTRLTVV.

This clone is called large (0.1 to 1%) based on its frequency. The rearrangement uses TRBV5-6 and TRBJ1-2; without DNA, the TCRdb call of TRBD1 cannot be checked. Germline V CDR1 and CDR2: SGHDT, YYEEEE. The CDR3 sequence is 11 residues long. This entry has no DNA. The CDR3 sequence is CASSRDRGYTF.

Judged by frequency, this clone is medium-sized. The V gene is TRBV28, the J gene TRBJ2-5; TCRdb's assignment of TRBD2 cannot be checked, as there is no DNA. The CDR3 loop spans 23 amino acids. Only the protein is on record. The germline CDR1 and CDR2 sequences are MDHEN and SYDVKM. The chain's CDR3 is CASSLSGQGVFGLAGVLQETQYF.

This clone counts as medium-sized (0.01 to 0.1%) by frequency. The J gene is TRBJ2-5, the V gene TRBV5-1; TCRdb picks TRBD2, but there is no DNA to check that call. Germline loops: CDR1 SGHRS, CDR2 YFSETQ. The CDR3 runs 14 residues. The DNA is unrecorded. The CDR3 spells CASSLGLVGETQYF.

Judged by frequency, this clone is medium-sized. CDR3 protein: CASSQRTSGGGGQYF. The chain links TRBV4-1 to TRBJ2-7; TCRdb designates TRBD2, a call that cannot be tested without DNA. Germline CDR1 and CDR2: MGHRA and YSYEKL. The CDR3 is 15 amino acids. The DNA sequence is not available.

Its frequency marks this clone as medium-sized. The genes are TRBV4-1 and TRBJ2-3; TCRdb lists TRBD2, though no DNA is available to test this call. Germline V gene data show CDR1 as MGHRA and CDR2 as YSYEKL. The length of the CDR3 is 15 residues. Only the protein is available. CDR3 protein: CASSQRTSGTDTQYF.

Judged by frequency, this clone is medium-sized. CDR3 sequence: CASSVGSGGTEAFF. The chain is built from TRBV9 and TRBJ1-1; there is no DNA to check the TCRdb D call of TRBD1. The V gene's germline CDR1 is SGDLS and CDR2 YYNGEE. The CDR3 runs to 14 residues. The record lacks a DNA sequence.

Measured by frequency, this clone is medium-sized. This chain uses TRBV4-1 with TRBJ2-3; TCRdb outputs TRBD2, but without DNA this stays unchecked. This CDR3 contains 17 residues. The DNA is not on file. From germline, CDR1 is MGHRA and CDR2 YSYEKL. The CDR3 sequence: CASVSGGLAGNTDTQYF.

The rearrangement uses TRBV27 and TRBJ1-2. Per germline, CDR1 MNHEY and CDR2 SMNVEV (reference sequence). The CDR3 runs 15 residues. This entry has no DNA. The CDR3 here is CANPRGGEINYGYTF.

This clone is medium-sized (0.01 to 0.1%) by frequency. This chain uses TRBV5-6 with TRBJ2-7; TCRdb's D call, TRBD1, is unchecked because there is no DNA. CDR1 and CDR2 (germline): SGHDT, YYEEEE. The CDR3 consists of 14 residues. The entry carries no DNA sequence. The CDR3: CASSLGTGGYEQYF.

This clone is labeled medium-sized based on frequency. V gene TRBV27 combines with J gene TRBJ2-7; as DNA is missing, the TRBD1 call by TCRdb cannot be tested. The CDR3 totals 15 residues. No DNA sequence was recorded. The germline gives CDR1 MNHEY, CDR2 SMNVEV (reference sequence). CDR3 protein: CASSTYRMFTHEQYF.

This clone counts as medium-sized by frequency. The chain uses TRBV7-2 and TRBJ2-7; TCRdb outputs TRBD2, but without DNA this stays unchecked. Per germline, CDR1 SGHTA and CDR2 FQGNSA. This CDR3 contains 14 residues. Only the protein is on record. Here the CDR3 reads CASSSIPGGYEQYF.

This clone is called medium-sized based on its frequency. The chain uses TRBV5-8 and TRBJ2-2; the D gene TCRdb calls, TRBD2, cannot be checked with no DNA. This CDR3 has 15 amino acids. No DNA is recorded. Germline V gene data show CDR1 as SGHTS and CDR2 as YDEGEE. CDR3 amino acids: CASSLGSANTGELFF.

This clone counts as medium-sized by frequency. The chain combines TRBV6-1 with TRBJ1-1; the D call from TCRdb, TRBD1, cannot be confirmed without DNA. The CDR3 consists of 13 residues. The coding DNA is unavailable. Germline lookup yields CDR1 MNHNS and CDR2 SASEGT. The CDR3 here is CASSNRGNTEAFF.